These T cell receptor beta chains were read from a single sample in a study of T cell responses to AZD1222 COVID-19 vaccine. Libraries were prepared by immunoSEQ multiplex PCR; TCRdb keeps only in-frame clonotypes and omits some of them. Among roughly 150,000 clones, 88% were seen once, and the ten largest hold roughly 2%. Material: peripheral blood, obtained on day 0 of AZD1222 vaccination. Receptors were obtained from an adult in good health. CDR3s include the opening cysteine and the closing phenylalanine or tryptophan.

J | length | V | CDR3
TRBJ1-1 | 14 | TRBV6-5 | CASSSSVRNTEAFF
TRBJ1-4 | 14 | TRBV6-5 | CASRPRGWDEKLFF
TRBJ2-1 | 14 | TRBV2 | CASSVSGSYNEQFF
TRBJ2-5 | 11 | TRBV6-2/TRBV6-3 | CASRLGETQYF
TRBJ1-2 | 17 | TRBV28 | CASSPFAGTLEDYGYTF
TRBJ1-5 | 10 | TRBV18 | CASANQPQHF
TRBJ1-1 | 13 | TRBV5-4 | CASSLARNTEAFF
TRBJ2-7 | 14 | TRBV7-2 | CASSLAPARGEQYF
TRBJ1-4 | 12 | TRBV7-8 | CASSRVGEKLFF
TRBJ2-1 | 14 | TRBV11-3 | CASSLTRDTGEQFF
TRBJ2-1 | 21 | TRBV6-2/TRBV6-3 | CASSGDGQARIGRARYNEQFF
TRBJ2-1 | 15 | TRBV27 | CASSRTSGRGNEQFF
TRBJ1-1 | 13 | TRBV6-1 | CASSETRGTEAFF
TRBJ2-1 | 12 | TRBV6-5 | CASSPASNEQFF